The 5 T cell receptor beta chains listed next were all sequenced from one sample in a study of blood T cell repertoires in COVID-19. Repertoires were generated with immunoSEQ multiplex PCR, while TCRdb's copy carries only in-frame clones and drops some. The table lists 100,000 to 150,000 clones, around three quarters of them singletons. The sequenced sample was peripheral blood. Receptors were obtained from a man aged 35-49 years with active or convalescent COVID-19.

The chain recombines TRBV25-1 with TRBJ2-5; weak D call: TRBD1 (6 bases). V lost 4 bases to trimming and J lost 3 bases, with 9 bases between them. CDR1 and CDR2 (germline): MGHDK, SYGVNS. This CDR3 is 13 amino acids long. The DNA of the CDR3 is TGTGCCAGCAGTGGGGGGCTGAAAGAGACCCAGTACTTC. It specifies CASSGGLKETQYF.

The V gene is TRBV10-3, the J gene TRBJ2-7; 8 nucleotides line up with TRBD2. V dropped 6 bases and J dropped 0; count of bases not matched to a gene: 1. This CDR3 spans 13 amino acids. CDR1 ENHRY and CDR2 SYGVKD come from the germline V gene. The CDR3 region is CAIRAGASYEQYF. The DNA for the CDR3 is TGTGCCATCAGAGCGGGAGCCTCCTACGAGCAGTACTTC.

V and J are TRBV2 and TRBJ2-5; D is perhaps TRBD2 (6 bases). CDR1 SNHLY and CDR2 FYNNEI come from the germline V gene. With 7 bases removed from V and 7 bases from J, the gap between germline ends came to 16 bases. The CDR3 consists of 13 residues. CDR3 nucleotides: TGTGCCAGCAAACAGGTGCAGGGAGGGACCCAGTACTTC. It yields the protein CASKQVQGGTQYF. Complete variable domain (other parts from reference TRBV2 and TRBJ2-5): EPEVTQTPSHQVTQMGQEVILRCVPISNHLYFYWYRQILGQKVEFLVSFYNNEISEKSEIFDDQFSVERPDGSNFTLKIRSTKLEDSAMYFCASKQVQGGTQYFGPGTRLLVL.

This chain uses TRBV30 with TRBJ1-1; no definite D call. The V and J ends lost 5 bases and 0 bases respectively, with 7 bases between them. The CDR3 runs 12 residues. Germline CDR1 GTSNPN, CDR2 SVGIG (reference sequence). The CDR3: CAWGRLNTEAFF. The CDR3 DNA sequence: TGTGCCTGGGGGCGGTTGAACACTGAAGCTTTCTTT. The complete variable domain, with remaining parts taken from reference TRBV30 and TRBJ1-1, reads SQTIHQWPATLVQPVGSPLSLECTVEGTSNPNLYWYRQAAGRGLQLLFYSVGIGQISSEVPQNLSASRPQDRQFILSSKKLLLSDSGFYLCAWGRLNTEAFFGQGTRLTVV.

This sequence joins TRBV5-5 and TRBJ1-4; no firm D call. The CDR3 runs 15 residues. Germline V CDR1 and CDR2: SGHKS, YYEKEE (reference sequence). Trimming pared 4 bases from V and 0 bases from J, leaving 10 bases between. In nucleotides, the CDR3 is TGTGCCAGCAGCCCAGGAACCGCAACTAATGAAAAACTGTTTTTT. Translation gives CASSPGTATNEKLFF.